This TCR beta chain was recorded in a study of blood T cell repertoires in COVID-19. About the research overall: The United States, Italy and Spain provided the acute and convalescent COVID-19 samples. PBMCs, B-cell-depleted T cells, or T cells provided the cDNA or gDNA that made up the material.

In the authors' methods: Nucleated cell number was recorded as an estimate derived from reference gene primer amplification. TCRdb keeps only in-frame clones here, not all; method: immunoSEQ multiplex PCR. V and J calls and clone size are those listed in that table; D and trimming were worked out from the DNA. The sample lists 200,000 to 300,000 clones; about 86% were seen once. The CDR3 totals 17 residues. The V gene's germline CDR1 is MNHEY and CDR2 SVGEGT. The ends lost 7 bases at V and 1 base at J; junction bases unmatched: 12. This chain links TRBV6-2 or TRBV6-3 with TRBJ2-1; 8 positions match TRBD2. Sequenced: peripheral blood. This TCR was recovered from a woman in her thirties who had recovered from COVID-19. In nucleotides, the CDR3 is TGTGCCAGCATCCCCGGTGGACTAGCCACTTCCTACAATGAGCAGTTCTTC. Translating gives CASIPGGLATSYNEQFF.